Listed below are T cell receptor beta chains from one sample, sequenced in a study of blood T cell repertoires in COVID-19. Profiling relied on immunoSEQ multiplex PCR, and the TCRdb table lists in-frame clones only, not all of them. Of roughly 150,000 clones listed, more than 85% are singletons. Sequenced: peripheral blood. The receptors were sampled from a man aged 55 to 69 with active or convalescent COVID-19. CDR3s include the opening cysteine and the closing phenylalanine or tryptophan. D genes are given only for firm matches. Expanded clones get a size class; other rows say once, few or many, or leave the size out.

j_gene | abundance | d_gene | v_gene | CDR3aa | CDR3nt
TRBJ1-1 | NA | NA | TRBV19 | CASSELGGNTEAFF | TGTGCCAGTAGTGAACTGGGGGGGAACACTGAAGCTTTCTTT
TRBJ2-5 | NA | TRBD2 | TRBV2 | CASSYLAGGIQETQYF | TGTGCCAGCAGTTACCTAGCGGGGGGAATACAAGAGACCCAGTACTTC
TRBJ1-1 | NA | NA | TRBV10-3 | CAISDPDRNTEAFF | TGTGCCATCTCCGACCCGGACAGGAACACTGAAGCTTTCTTT
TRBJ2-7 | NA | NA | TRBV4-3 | CASSQDAGFPYEQYF | TGCGCCAGCAGCCAAGATGCAGGATTTCCCTACGAGCAGTACTTC
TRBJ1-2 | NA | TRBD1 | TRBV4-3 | CASSQGQGDGGYTF | TGCGCCAGCAGCCAAGGGCAGGGGGACGGAGGCTACACCTTC
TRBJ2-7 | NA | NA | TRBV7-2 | CASSLSLGANYEQYF | TGTGCCAGCAGCTTGAGTCTAGGGGCCAACTACGAGCAGTACTTC
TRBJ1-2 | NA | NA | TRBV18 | CASSPVGHNYGYTF | TGTGCCAGCTCACCAGTTGGGCACAACTATGGCTACACCTTC
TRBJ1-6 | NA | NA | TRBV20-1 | CSASPSPGPGSPLHF | TGCAGTGCGAGTCCCTCCCCCGGGCCGGGGTCACCCCTCCACTTT
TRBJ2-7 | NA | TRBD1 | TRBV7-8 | CASSLGQVSYEQYF | TGTGCCAGCAGCTTGGGACAGGTTTCCTACGAGCAGTACTTC
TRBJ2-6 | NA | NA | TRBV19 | CASSTNSAPGANVLTF | TGTGCCAGTAGTACGAACAGTGCCCCTGGGGCCAACGTCCTGACTTTC
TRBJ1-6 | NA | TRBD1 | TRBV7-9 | CASSRDSVSSYNSPLHF | TGTGCCAGCAGCCGGGACAGTGTTAGCTCCTATAATTCACCCCTCCACTTT
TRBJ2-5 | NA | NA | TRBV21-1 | CASSKASAGRGVETQYF | TGTGCCAGCAGCAAAGCCTCGGCAGGGAGGGGGGTGGAGACCCAGTACTTC
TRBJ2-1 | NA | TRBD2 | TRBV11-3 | CASSEGLGLRDEQFF | TGTGCCAGCAGCGAAGGACTAGGCCTGCGGGATGAGCAGTTCTTC
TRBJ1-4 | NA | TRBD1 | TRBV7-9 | CASSLRDRGANEKLFF | TGTGCCAGCAGCCTCCGGGACAGGGGGGCCAATGAAAAACTGTTTTTT
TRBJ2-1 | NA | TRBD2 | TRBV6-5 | CASKPSGTRGEFF | TGTGCCAGCAAACCTAGCGGGACCCGGGGGGAGTTCTTC
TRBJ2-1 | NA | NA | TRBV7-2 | CASSFSGAGEQFF | TGTGCCAGCAGCTTTTCAGGGGCTGGTGAGCAGTTCTTC
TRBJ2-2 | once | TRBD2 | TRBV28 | CASSSRLAGVRTGELFF | TGTGCCAGCAGTTCCAGACTAGCGGGAGTTCGGACCGGGGAGCTGTTTTTT
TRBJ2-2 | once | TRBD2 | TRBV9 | CASSPRSSGGPTGELFF | TGTGCCAGCAGCCCTCGGTCTAGCGGGGGTCCTACCGGGGAGCTGTTTTTT
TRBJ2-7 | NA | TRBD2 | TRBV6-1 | CASRSGLAGGAEQYF | TGTGCCAGCAGATCCGGACTAGCGGGGGGCGCCGAGCAGTACTTC
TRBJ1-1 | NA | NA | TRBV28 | CASSLGGAVNTEAFF | TGTGCCAGCAGTTTAGGGGGGGCAGTGAACACTGAAGCTTTCTTT
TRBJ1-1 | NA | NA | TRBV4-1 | CASRHRVLNTEAFF | TGCGCCAGCAGGCACCGGGTCTTGAACACTGAAGCTTTCTTT
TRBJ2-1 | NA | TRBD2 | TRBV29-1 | CSATSGTSYNEQFF | TGCAGCGCGACTAGCGGGACTTCCTACAATGAGCAGTTCTTC
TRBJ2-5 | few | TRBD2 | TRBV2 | CASSPLAGPVGQYF | TGTGCCAGCAGTCCCCTAGCGGGACCAGTGGGCCAGTACTTC
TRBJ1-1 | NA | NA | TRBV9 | CASSVGERTEAFF | TGTGCCAGCAGCGTAGGTGAGCGCACTGAAGCTTTCTTT
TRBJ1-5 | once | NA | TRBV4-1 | CASSAGGNQPQHF | TGCGCCAGCAGCGCCGGGGGCAATCAGCCCCAGCATTTT
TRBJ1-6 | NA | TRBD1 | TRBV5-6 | CASSLAGTAYNSPLHF | TGTGCCAGCAGCTTGGCTGGGACAGCCTATAATTCACCCCTCCACTTT
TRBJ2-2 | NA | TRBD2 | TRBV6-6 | CASRPGTSGGTGELFF | TGTGCCAGCAGGCCCGGGACTAGCGGAGGCACCGGGGAGCTGTTTTTT
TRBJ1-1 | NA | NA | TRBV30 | CAWSVGEATEAFF | TGTGCCTGGAGTGTAGGGGAGGCCACTGAAGCTTTCTTT
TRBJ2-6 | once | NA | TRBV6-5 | CASSRGGSGANVLTF | TGTGCCAGCAGCCGGGGAGGATCTGGGGCCAACGTCCTGACTTTC
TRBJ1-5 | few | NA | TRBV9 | CASSADLGGRAQHF | TGTGCCAGCAGCGCCGACCTAGGGGGGAGGGCCCAGCATTTT
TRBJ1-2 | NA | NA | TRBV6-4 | CASSEEFRGDGYTF | TGTGCCAGCAGTGAGGAGTTCCGAGGTGATGGCTACACCTTC
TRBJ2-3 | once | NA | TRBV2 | CASSPNGGASDTQYF | TGTGCCAGCAGTCCAAACGGAGGTGCGTCAGATACGCAGTATTTT
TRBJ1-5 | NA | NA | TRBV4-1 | CASSHRGGEHQPQHF | TGCGCCAGCAGCCATCGTGGGGGGGAACACCAGCCCCAGCATTTT
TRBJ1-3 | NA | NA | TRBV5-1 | CASRGEGDTIYF | TGCGCCAGCAGAGGGGAGGGCGACACCATATATTTT
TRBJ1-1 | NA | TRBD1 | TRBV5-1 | CASSWDREATEAFF | TGCGCCAGCAGCTGGGACAGGGAGGCCACTGAAGCTTTCTTT
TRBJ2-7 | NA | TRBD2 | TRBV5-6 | CASSLGRTSVYEQYF | TGTGCCAGCAGCTTGGGACGGACTAGCGTTTACGAGCAGTACTTC
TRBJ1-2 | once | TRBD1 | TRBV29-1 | CSGSTGVDYGYTF | TGCAGCGGCTCAACAGGGGTCGACTATGGCTACACCTTC
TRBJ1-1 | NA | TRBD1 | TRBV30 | CAWSVDRGRKAFF | TGTGCCTGGAGCGTCGACAGGGGGCGCAAAGCTTTCTTT
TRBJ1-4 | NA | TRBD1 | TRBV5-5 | CASSPDPGTGREKLFF | TGTGCCAGCAGTCCTGACCCCGGGACAGGGAGAGAAAAACTGTTTTTT
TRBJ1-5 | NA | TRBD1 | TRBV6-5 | CASRDWTGPQPQHF | TGTGCCAGCAGGGATTGGACAGGGCCGCAGCCCCAGCATTTT
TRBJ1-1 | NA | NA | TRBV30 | CAWSGQQNTEAFF | TGTGCCTGGTCTGGACAGCAGAACACTGAAGCTTTCTTT
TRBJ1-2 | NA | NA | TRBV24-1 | CATSGPQPLQGRGYTF | TGTGCCACCAGTGGTCCACAGCCCCTACAGGGTCGCGGCTACACCTTC
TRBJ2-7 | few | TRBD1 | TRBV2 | CASSLGRQGSYEQYF | TGTGCCAGCAGTCTTGGAAGACAGGGGTCCTACGAGCAGTACTTC
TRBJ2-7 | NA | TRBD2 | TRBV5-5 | CASSPGLAGAGDYEQYF | TGTGCCAGCAGCCCGGGACTAGCGGGGGCCGGTGACTACGAGCAGTACTTC
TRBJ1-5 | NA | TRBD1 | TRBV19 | CASSGPDRGLLSNQPQHF | TGTGCCAGTAGCGGGCCAGACAGGGGGCTTTTGAGCAATCAGCCCCAGCATTTT
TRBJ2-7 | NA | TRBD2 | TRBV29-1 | CSVEAGTSNEQYF | TGCAGCGTTGAAGCCGGGACTAGCAACGAGCAGTACTTC
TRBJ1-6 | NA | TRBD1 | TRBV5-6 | CASSLVTGGSPLHF | TGTGCCAGCAGCTTGGTCACAGGGGGGTCACCCCTCCACTTT
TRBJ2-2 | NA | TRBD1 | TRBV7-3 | CASSPGGRGQVGELFF | TGTGCCAGCAGCCCCGGGGGCAGGGGGCAGGTCGGGGAGCTGTTTTTT
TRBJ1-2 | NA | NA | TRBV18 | CASSPQNSGYTF | TGTGCCAGCTCACCCCAAAACTCCGGCTACACCTTC
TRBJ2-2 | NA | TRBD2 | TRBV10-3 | CAITVGLAGTGELFF | TGTGCCATCACGGTGGGACTAGCGGGCACCGGGGAGCTGTTTTTT
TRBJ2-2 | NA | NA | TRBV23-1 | CASSQSRFVDKMNTGELFF | TGCGCCAGCAGTCAATCCCGCTTCGTAGATAAAATGAACACCGGGGAGCTGTTTTTT
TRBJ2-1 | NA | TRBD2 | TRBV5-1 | CASSLVVAGVNNEQFF | TGCGCCAGCAGCTTGGTGGTGGCGGGAGTGAACAATGAGCAGTTCTTC
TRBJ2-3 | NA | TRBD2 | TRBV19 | CASSRGGEPTDTQYF | TGTGCCAGTAGTCGGGGGGGCGAGCCCACAGATACGCAGTATTTT
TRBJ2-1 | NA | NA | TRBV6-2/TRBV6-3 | CASSYPDSSYNEQFF | TGTGCCAGCAGTTACCCGGACTCCTCCTACAATGAGCAGTTCTTC
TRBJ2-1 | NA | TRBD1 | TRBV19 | CASSLRTGTNEQFF | TGTGCCAGTAGTTTACGGACAGGGACGAATGAGCAGTTCTTC
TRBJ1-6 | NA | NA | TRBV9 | CASSVKRGSPLHF | TGTGCCAGCAGCGTAAAAAGGGGTTCACCCCTCCACTTT
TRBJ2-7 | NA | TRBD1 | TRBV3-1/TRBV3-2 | CASSQGVGQGFEQYF | TGTGCCAGCAGCCAAGGTGTTGGACAGGGGTTCGAGCAGTACTTC
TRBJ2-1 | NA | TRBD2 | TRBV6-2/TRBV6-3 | CASSVRRASGSKDEQFF | TGTGCCAGCAGTGTCCGCCGGGCTAGCGGGAGTAAAGATGAGCAGTTCTTC
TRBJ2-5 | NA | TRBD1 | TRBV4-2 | CASSQDMGTGGETQYF | TGTGCCAGCAGCCAAGATATGGGGACAGGGGGAGAGACCCAGTACTTC
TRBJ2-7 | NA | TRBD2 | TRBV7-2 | CASTQARGGEQYF | TGTGCCAGCACCCAGGCCCGGGGGGGCGAGCAGTACTTC